The source of this T cell receptor beta chain is a study of graft-versus-host responses after intestinal transplantation. Across the whole study: Transplant types were multivisceral, liver-intestinal, or isolated intestinal. Anti-thymocyte globulin induction, then tacrolimus and steroids for about three years, went to all recipients.

Only in-frame clones appear in the TCRdb table, and some are missing; sequencing was by immunoSEQ multiplex PCR. The sample lists 90,000 to 100,000 clones; around 86% were seen once. Study findings and constraints: Individuals carrying graft-donor T cell macrochimerism showed high graft-versus-host to host-versus-graft clonal ratios in allografts. Early after transplant, HvG clones declined as circulating GvH clones peaked.

Remarks on this clone: The antigen remains undetermined.

The CDR3 is made up of 14 amino acids. The ends were cut back, 2 bases at V and 3 bases at J, with 11 bases in the middle. The V gene's germline CDR1 is MNHNS and CDR2 SASEGT. The specimen was PBMCs, collected 255 days after intestinal transplant. The receptor's source is a human patient who received an intestinal transplant, so some T cells may come from the graft donor. The chain couples TRBV6-1 to TRBJ2-7, with a tentative D call TRBD2 (6 bases). CDR3 coding DNA: TGTGCCAGCAGTGAAATTAGCGGAATCTACGAGCAGTACTTC. The encoded protein is CASSEISGIYEQYF.